This T cell receptor (beta chain) is from a study of blood T cell repertoires in COVID-19. In the study overall: The cDNA or gDNA used as material had been derived from T cells, B-cell-depleted T cells, or PBMCs.

Profiled with immunoSEQ multiplex PCR; TCRdb holds only in-frame clones, not every one. The sample shows around 370,000 clones, around nine tenths of them seen only once. There are 19 residues in the CDR3. Trimming cost V 3 bases and J 0 bases; bases outside gene matches: 17. Germline V lookup: CDR1 DFQATT, CDR2 SNEGSKA (reference sequence). The V gene is TRBV20-1, the J gene TRBJ2-5; 9 nucleotides align to TRBD2. This TCR was recovered from a woman aged 70-85 years with COVID-19, enrolled during active disease. Sequences were obtained from peripheral blood. In DNA, the CDR3 is TGCAGTGCTAGTCGCCGCTCTTCTAGCGGGGATATCTACCAAGAGACCCAGTACTTC. This encodes CSASRRSSSGDIYQETQYF.